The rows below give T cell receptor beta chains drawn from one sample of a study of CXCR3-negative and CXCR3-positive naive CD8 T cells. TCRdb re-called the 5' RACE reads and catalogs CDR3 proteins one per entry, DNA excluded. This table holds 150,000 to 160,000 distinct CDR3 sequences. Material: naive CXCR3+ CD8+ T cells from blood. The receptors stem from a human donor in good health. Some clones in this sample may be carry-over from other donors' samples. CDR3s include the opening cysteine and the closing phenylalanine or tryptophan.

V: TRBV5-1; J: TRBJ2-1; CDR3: CASSLDYAGNEQFF
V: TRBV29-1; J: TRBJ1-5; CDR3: CSGSGGSDQPQHF
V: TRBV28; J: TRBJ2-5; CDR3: CASSLFFSGQGLLETQYF
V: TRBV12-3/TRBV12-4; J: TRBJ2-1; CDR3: CASSISGDPQFF
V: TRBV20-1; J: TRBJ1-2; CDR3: CSASTTTGDRGYTF
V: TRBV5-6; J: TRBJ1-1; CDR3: CASSGNRAEGTEAFF
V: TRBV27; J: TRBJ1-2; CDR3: CASRQLINYGYTF
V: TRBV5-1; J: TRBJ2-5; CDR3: CASSFGDLAVYQETQYF
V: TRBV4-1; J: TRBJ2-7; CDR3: CASSQVGYRLDNYEQYF
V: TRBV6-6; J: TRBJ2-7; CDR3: CASSPGQVVREQYF
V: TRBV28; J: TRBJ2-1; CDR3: CASSLGTGGKNEQFF
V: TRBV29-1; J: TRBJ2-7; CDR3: CSVPGLREQYF
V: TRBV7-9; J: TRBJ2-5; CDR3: CASSLKTGQETQYF
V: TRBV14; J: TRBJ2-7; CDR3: CASSPWDRPPYEQYF
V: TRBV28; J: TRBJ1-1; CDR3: CASSFLGRGNTEAFF
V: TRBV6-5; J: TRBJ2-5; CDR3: CASSPQRGQETQYF
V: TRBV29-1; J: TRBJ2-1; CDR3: CSSGGSAYNEQFF
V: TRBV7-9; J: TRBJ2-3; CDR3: CASSPFFGAETSTDTQYF
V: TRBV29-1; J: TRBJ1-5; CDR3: CSAAGEVGQPQHF
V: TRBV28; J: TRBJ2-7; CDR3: CASTWGGFYEQYF
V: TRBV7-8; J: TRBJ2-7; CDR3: CASSPARTYEQYF
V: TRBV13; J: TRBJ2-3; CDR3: CASSPIGQGKITDTQYF
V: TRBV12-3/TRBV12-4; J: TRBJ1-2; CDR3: CASSYAGINYGYTF
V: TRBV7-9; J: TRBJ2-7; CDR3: CASSLVGRSYEQYF
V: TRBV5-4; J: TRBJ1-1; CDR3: CASRLKGNTEAFF
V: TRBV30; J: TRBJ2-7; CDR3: CAWRLGYEQYF
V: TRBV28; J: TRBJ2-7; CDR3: CASSLPGLAASYEQYF
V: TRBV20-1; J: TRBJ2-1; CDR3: CSASTSGTSSYNEQFF
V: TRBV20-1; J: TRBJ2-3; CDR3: CSARDSSGYSAGVRDTQYF
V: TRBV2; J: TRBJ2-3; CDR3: CASSESVTPGRDHTDTQYF
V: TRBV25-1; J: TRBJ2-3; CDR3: CAIGDGASTDTQYF
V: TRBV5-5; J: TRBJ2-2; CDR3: CASSFGVRGELFF
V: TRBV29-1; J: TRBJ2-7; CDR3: CSTAGGSSYEQYF
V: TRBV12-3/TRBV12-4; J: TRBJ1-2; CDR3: CASSGYRANYGYTF
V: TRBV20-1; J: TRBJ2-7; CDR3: CSARVIPSGKDPYEQYF
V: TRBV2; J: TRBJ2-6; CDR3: CASSGLAVASGANVLTF
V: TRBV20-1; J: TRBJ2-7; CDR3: CSARGGGIAEEQYF
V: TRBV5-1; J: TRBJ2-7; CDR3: CASSFVNLAYDSYEQYF
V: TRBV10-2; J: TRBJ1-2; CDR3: CASSEQGPSGDGYTF
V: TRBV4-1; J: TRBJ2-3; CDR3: CASSQDRDAGGVTDTQYF
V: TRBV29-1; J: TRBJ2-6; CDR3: CSVGQGGTGANVLTF
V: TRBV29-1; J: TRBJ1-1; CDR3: CSVEWEQGGTEAFF
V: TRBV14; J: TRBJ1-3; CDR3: CASSRTPGQWPGNTIYF
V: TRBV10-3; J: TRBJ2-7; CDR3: CAISESEQGTYEQYF
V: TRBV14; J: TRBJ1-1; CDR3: CASSPLDMGGPNTEAFF
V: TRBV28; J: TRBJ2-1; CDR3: CASSFRAPYNEQFF
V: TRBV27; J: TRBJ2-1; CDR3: CASSSASGTYYNEQFF
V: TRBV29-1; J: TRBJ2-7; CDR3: CSVGTSLSYEQYF
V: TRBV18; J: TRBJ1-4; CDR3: CASSPAGEKLFF
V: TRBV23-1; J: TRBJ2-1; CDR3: CASRPRDRRAYNEQFF
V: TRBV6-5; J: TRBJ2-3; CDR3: CASSYEGASSTDTQYF
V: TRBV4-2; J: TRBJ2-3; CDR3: CASSQVRGGGATDTQYF
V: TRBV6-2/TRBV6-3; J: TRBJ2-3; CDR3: CASSYPQGFTQYF
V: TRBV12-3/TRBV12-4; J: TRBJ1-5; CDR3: CASSFSNQPQHF
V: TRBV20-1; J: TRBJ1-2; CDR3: CSARDEYTGLDGYTF